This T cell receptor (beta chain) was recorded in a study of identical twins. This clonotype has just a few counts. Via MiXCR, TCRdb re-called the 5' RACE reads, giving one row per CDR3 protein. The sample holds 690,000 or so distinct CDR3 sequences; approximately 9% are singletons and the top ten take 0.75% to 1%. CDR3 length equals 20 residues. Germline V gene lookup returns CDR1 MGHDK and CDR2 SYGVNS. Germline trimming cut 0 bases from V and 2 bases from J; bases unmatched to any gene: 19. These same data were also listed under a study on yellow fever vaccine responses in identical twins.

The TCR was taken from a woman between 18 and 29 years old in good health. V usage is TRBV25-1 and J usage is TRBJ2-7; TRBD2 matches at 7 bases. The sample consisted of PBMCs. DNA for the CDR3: TGTGCCAGCAGTGAATACCTATTTCGGGAAGCGGGACTAAATGCCTACGAGCAGTACTTC. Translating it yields CASSEYLFREAGLNAYEQYF.